The rows below give T cell receptor beta chains drawn from one sample of a study of blood T cell repertoires in COVID-19. Sequencing was performed with immunoSEQ multiplex PCR; in TCRdb, only in-frame clones are kept and a portion is missing. Of hundreds of thousands of clones in the sample, about 89% were seen once. The specimen was peripheral blood. The receptors were sampled from a woman aged 50 to 60 with COVID-19, enrolled during active disease. The CDR3 runs from the conserved cysteine through the conserved F or W.

>TRBJ2-2|TRBV28
CASSEGFDYTGELFF
>TRBJ2-1|TRBV6-4
CASSDSGTAPDNEQFF
>TRBJ2-7|TRBV7-2
CASSLGESTYEQYF
>TRBJ2-1|TRBV2
CASSASGSSYNEQFF
>TRBJ1-1|TRBV30
CAWSGRQDMNTEAFF
>TRBJ2-3|TRBV11-3
CASSARSGRLVDTQYF
>TRBJ2-7|TRBV7-2
CASSPTPVSGRGSYEQYF
>TRBJ2-1|TRBV4-1
CASSQWTSGSYEQFF
>TRBJ2-3|TRBV11-2
CASSFGQGISTDTQYF
>TRBJ1-2|TRBV6-5
CASSWGLDGYTF
>TRBJ1-6|TRBV5-6
CASSLDRRHSPLHF
>TRBJ1-4|TRBV3-1/TRBV3-2
CASSQDPGGGGKLFF
>TRBJ2-6|TRBV16
CASSQSWAGALPLFGANVLTF
>TRBJ2-3|TRBV7-8
CASSLGRGVPTDTQYF
>TRBJ1-2|TRBV28
CASSRQTNYGYTF
>TRBJ2-7|TRBV6-5
CASSRSGTSSYEQYF
>TRBJ1-2|TRBV5-3
CARSPGIYGYTF
>TRBJ1-5|TRBV11-2
CASSLGGQGNQPQHF
>TRBJ2-1|TRBV7-9
CASSSSYGVPGNEQFF
>TRBJ1-6|TRBV2
CASSAGVNSPLHF
>TRBJ2-1|TRBV5-1
CASSHPRNRPGTSGSLLGEQFF
>TRBJ1-1|TRBV5-1
CASSLAAGVGTEAFF
>TRBJ2-6|TRBV4-2
CASSQDSASGRPGANVLTF
>TRBJ2-2|TRBV24-1
CATSEQGRNTGELFF
>TRBJ1-5|TRBV19
CASSRGNQPQHF
>TRBJ1-2|TRBV6-5
CASKEFRQAGGYTF
>TRBJ2-1|TRBV11-3
CASMLSSGSYNEQFF
>TRBJ1-2|TRBV30
CAWSIRGGSYGYTF
>TRBJ2-3|TRBV3-1/TRBV3-2
CASSRSGGVHTQYF
>TRBJ1-3|TRBV10-2
CASRQGAGNTIYF
>TRBJ2-5|TRBV9
CASSGSGSEETQYF
>TRBJ1-2|TRBV6-5
CASSPSGTGNYGYTF
>TRBJ1-6|TRBV11-2
CASSYGPGGNSPLHF
>TRBJ1-5|TRBV18
CASSPGQAQPQHF
>TRBJ1-2|TRBV25-1
CASSGETSIYGYTF